The entry below describes one TCR beta chain. This sample was included in a study of beta chain features in type 1 diabetes. Since all of the isolated RNA was reverse transcribed, expressed TCRB transcripts were what got sequenced. Some clones are missing from TCRdb's copy, which holds only in-frame ones; the method was immunoSEQ multiplex PCR. The data contain 900,000 or so clones, roughly a sixth of them singletons. The source of this sequence is a woman aged 18-35 years in good health. Sequencing was carried out using naive CD4+ T cells from blood.

CDR3 residues: CASSPRGRIYEQYF. The CDR3 bases are TGTGCCAGCAGCCCCAGGGGGCGGATATACGAGCAGTACTTC. This chain connects TRBV7-6 to TRBJ2-7; 8 nucleotides align to TRBD1. The CDR3 sequence is 14 residues long. Germline CDR1 and CDR2: SGHVS and FNYEAQ. V was clipped by 5 bases and J by 4 bases; unmatched bases: 7.